Below, 21 T cell receptor beta chains from the same sample are listed, as sequenced in a study of blood T cell repertoires in COVID-19. This table comes from immunoSEQ multiplex PCR, and its TCRdb copy is limited to in-frame clones, with some not included. This sample has approximately 130,000 clones, with around 86% found just once. Sequencing was carried out using peripheral blood. These receptors were obtained from a woman between 50 and 59 years old who had recovered from COVID-19.

V and J are TRBV18 and TRBJ2-2, with D tentatively TRBD2 (5 bases). Looked up from germline, CDR1 is KGHSH and CDR2 is LQKENI. The CDR3 extends over 13 amino acids. V lost 6 bases and J lost 6, with 11 bases in between. The CDR3, as DNA: TGTGCCAGCTCCCGCGGGTTGTCCGGGGAGCTGTTTTTT. The encoded protein is CASSRGLSGELFF.

V usage is TRBV4-1 and J usage is TRBJ2-7; no clear D. This CDR3 spans 14 amino acids. Germline V lookup: CDR1 MGHRA, CDR2 YSYEKL. V lost 0 bases, J lost 3 bases, and 9 bases lay in between. CDR3 region: CASSQDPLYYEQYF. The CDR3 DNA is TGCGCCAGCAGCCAAGACCCCCTCTACTACGAGCAGTACTTC.

This chain uses TRBV11-3 with TRBJ2-7, with 9 bases fitting TRBD2. J was trimmed by 3 bases and V by 5 bases; bases with no gene match: 14. This CDR3 spans 17 amino acids. Germline V gene lookup returns CDR1 SGHNT and CDR2 YENEEA. CDR3 loop: CASSAWALTSGVYEQYF. DNA of the CDR3: TGTGCCAGCAGCGCCTGGGCCCTGACTAGCGGAGTCTACGAGCAGTACTTC.

The genes are TRBV6-5 and TRBJ1-2; TRBD1 aligns across 8 bases. Unmatched junction bases numbered 9, after V lost 6 bases and J lost 3 bases. The germline gives CDR1 MNHEY, CDR2 SVGAGI. There are 15 residues in the CDR3. CDR3 DNA: TGTGCCAGCAGCCTCCATCAGGGGGCGGACTATGGCTACACCTTC. Protein: CASSLHQGADYGYTF.

The gene calls are TRBV5-4 and TRBJ2-2, with 7 positions matching TRBD2. Germline V lookup: CDR1 SGHNT, CDR2 YYREEE (reference sequence). CDR3 length equals 15 residues. Unmatched junction bases numbered 11, after V lost 4 bases and J lost 8 bases. CDR3: CASSPRESSGGELFF. CDR3 coding DNA: TGTGCCAGCAGCCCCCGGGAATCTAGCGGAGGGGAGCTGTTTTTT.

The chain joins TRBV7-2 to TRBJ2-2; TRBD1 matches at 7 bases. V trimming: 0 bases; J trimming: 4 bases; junction bases outside the gene matches: 5. The germline V gene encodes CDR1 SGHTA and CDR2 FQGNSA. This CDR3 is built from 16 residues. Written as DNA, the CDR3 is TGTGCCAGCAGCTTAGCGACACAGGGGAGCACCGGGGAGCTGTTTTTT. Protein sequence: CASSLATQGSTGELFF.

This chain connects TRBV18 to TRBJ2-5, with 8 bases lining up with TRBD2. After removal of 3 bases from V and 5 bases from J, the junction contained 8 bases not matched to a gene. The CDR3 loop spans 15 amino acids. Germline V gene sequence: CDR1 KGHSH, CDR2 LQKENI. The CDR3 bases are TGTGCCAGCTCACCGCAAGCGGGAGCGGGTGAGACCCAGTACTTC. This codes for CASSPQAGAGETQYF.

The chain carries TRBV10-3 and TRBJ1-3; possibly TRBD1 for D (6 bases). The CDR3 runs 15 residues. The V and J ends lost 8 bases and 3 bases respectively, with 17 bases between them. The V gene's germline CDR1 is ENHRY and CDR2 SYGVKD. The CDR3 reads CAISSATGSGNTIYF. The DNA of the CDR3 is TGTGCCATCTCCTCCGCTACAGGGAGTGGAAACACCATATATTTT.

The chain joins TRBV7-9 to TRBJ2-7, with TRBD2 matching over 9 bases. The length of the CDR3 is 15 residues. V was clipped by 1 base and J by 5 bases; unmatched bases: 6. Germline V gives CDR1 SEHNR, CDR2 FQNEAQ (reference sequence). CDR3 coding DNA: TGTGCCAGCAGCTTAGGGGCGGGAGGGTCCGACGAGCAGTACTTC. It translates to CASSLGAGGSDEQYF.

This clone has a handful of counts. V usage is TRBV19 and J usage is TRBJ2-1, with TRBD2 matching over 15 bases. From germline, CDR1 is LNHDA and CDR2 SQIVND (reference sequence). This CDR3 has 18 residues. V gave up 6 bases and J gave up 6 bases; unmatched junction bases: 12. As DNA, the CDR3 is TGTGCCAGTAGGTCCGCCCGGACTAGCGGGAGGGAAGGCAATGAGCAGTTCTTC. It is translated as CASRSARTSGREGNEQFF.

This rearrangement joins TRBV6-5 to TRBJ2-7; no clear D. The V end was cut by 0 bases, the J end by 7 bases, with 10 bases between. The CDR3 is 13 amino acids. From germline, CDR1 is MNHEY and CDR2 SVGAGI. The CDR3 here is CASSYSSRREQYF. For the CDR3, the DNA is TGTGCCAGCAGTTACTCGAGCCGTCGGGAGCAGTACTTC.

The chain links TRBV6-5 to TRBJ1-1; D ambiguous. In germline, CDR1 is MNHEY, CDR2 SVGAGI. CDR3 size: 14 residues. Trimming removed 0 bases at V and 8 bases at J, with 13 bases between. CDR3 amino acids: CASSYSIWRSEAFF. The CDR3 DNA sequence: TGTGCCAGCAGTTACTCAATCTGGCGGTCAGAAGCTTTCTTT.

This rearrangement joins TRBV30 to TRBJ2-2; weak D call: TRBD2 (6 bases). The CDR3 runs 14 residues. CDR1 and CDR2 from the germline V gene are GTSNPN and SVGIG (reference sequence). Trimming left V 2 bases short and J 5 bases short, with 12 bases between. The chain's CDR3 is CAWSIGGVTGELFF. CDR3 in DNA: TGTGCCTGGAGTATTGGCGGGGTAACCGGGGAGCTGTTTTTT. The full variable domain, completed using reference TRBV30 and TRBJ2-2, is SQTIHQWPATLVQPVGSPLSLECTVEGTSNPNLYWYRQAAGRGLQLLFYSVGIGQISSEVPQNLSASRPQDRQFILSSKKLLLSDSGFYLCAWSIGGVTGELFFGEGSRLTVL.

The chain recombines TRBV7-9 with TRBJ2-6; no definite D call. There are 12 residues in the CDR3. Germline CDR1 SEHNR, CDR2 FQNEAQ (reference sequence). V lost 4 bases and J 6 bases, leaving 4 bases between the germline ends. Here the CDR3 reads CASSSVANVLTF. The DNA of the CDR3 is TGTGCCAGCAGCTCGGTGGCCAACGTCCTGACTTTC.

This chain uses TRBV6-1 with TRBJ1-2; D gene uncertain. The CDR3 is made up of 15 amino acids. Trimming left V 2 bases short and J 3 bases short, with 13 bases between. Germline CDR1 and CDR2: MNHNS and SASEGT. The CDR3 loop reads CASSESAGSDYGYTF. The CDR3 coding sequence is TGTGCCAGCAGTGAATCTGCGGGTTCCGACTATGGCTACACCTTC.

Here the CDR3 DNA reads TGTGCCAGCAGTTTTCGGGACACGATTAATTCACCCCTCCACTTT. Amino acids: CASSFRDTINSPLHF. The chain links TRBV27 to TRBJ1-6; a weak D match, TRBD1 (6 bases). The germline CDR1 and CDR2 sequences are MNHEY and SMNVEV (reference sequence). Trimming removed 3 bases at V and 6 bases at J, with 12 bases between. The CDR3 sequence is 15 residues long.

The chain combines TRBV7-9 with TRBJ2-2, with a tentative D call TRBD2 (5 bases). CDR1 SEHNR and CDR2 FQNEAQ come from the germline V gene (reference sequence). The V gene lost 3 bases and the J gene lost 7 bases, with 12 bases spanning the gap. The CDR3 length is 14 residues. CDR3 sequence (DNA): TGTGCCAGCAGCTTGCAGTCCGGGGACGGGGAGCTGTTTTTT. Translated: CASSLQSGDGELFF.

The V gene is TRBV28, the J gene TRBJ1-2; the match to TRBD1 covers 10 bases. CDR3 length equals 19 residues. Germline V gene sequence: CDR1 MDHEN, CDR2 SYDVKM. J was trimmed by 4 bases and V by 6 bases; bases with no gene match: 20. The CDR3 region has the DNA TGTGCCAGCAGCGGTCAGAGACGACCGGGACAGGGGCCCGTCTATGGCTACACCTTC. Translated: CASSGQRRPGQGPVYGYTF.

V usage is TRBV6-5 and J usage is TRBJ2-2; D is uncertain. The length of the CDR3 is 14 residues. Trimming removed 6 bases at V and 1 base at J, with 9 bases between. In germline, CDR1 is MNHEY, CDR2 SVGAGI. Here the CDR3 reads CASSLVMNTGELFF. DNA for the CDR3: TGTGCCAGCAGCCTCGTAATGAACACCGGGGAGCTGTTTTTT.

This sequence joins TRBV4-3 and TRBJ2-7; 8 bases match TRBD1. The V segment lost 2 bases and the J segment 6 bases; nucleotides outside the gene matches: 15. The germline V gene has CDR1 LGHNA and CDR2 YSLEER. The CDR3 has 17 residues. This CDR3 is CASSQQPTGTGTREQYF. In DNA, the CDR3 is TGCGCCAGCAGCCAACAACCAACCGGGACAGGAACGCGCGAGCAGTACTTC.

For this clone: Other DNA sequences in the same sample also yield this CDR3. This chain connects TRBV7-2 to TRBJ1-5, with D unclear. Germline loops: CDR1 SGHTA, CDR2 FQGNSA. V lost 6 bases to trimming and J lost 0 bases, with 9 bases between them. The CDR3 contains 14 residues. In nucleotides, the CDR3 is TGTGCCAGCAGTCTCCTTTATAGCAATCAGCCCCAGCATTTT. The encoded protein is CASSLLYSNQPQHF.